Below, 15 T cell receptor beta chains from the same sample are listed, as sequenced in a study of cytomegalovirus exposure and HLA in healthy donors. PCR involved 60 Vbeta and 13 Jbeta primers. Sequencing used immunoSEQ multiplex PCR; TCRdb keeps in-frame clones, though not all of them. Of roughly 150,000 clones in the sample, around 84% were seen once. The sample taken for sequencing was PBMCs. The source of these receptors is a man under 40 in good health and CMV-seropositive.

The V call is TRBV9, the J call TRBJ2-1; 10 nucleotides match TRBD2. The length of the CDR3 is 17 residues. V lost 0 bases to trimming and J lost 7 bases; unmatched junction nucleotides: 10. Looked up from germline, CDR1 is SGDLS and CDR2 is YYNGEE. CDR3 sequence (DNA): TGTGCCAGCAGCGTAGTAGCGGGAGGTCCCCTGGGGAATGAGCAGTTCTTC. Translation: CASSVVAGGPLGNEQFF.

The chain links TRBV29-1 to TRBJ2-1; no clear D. The CDR3 loop spans 13 amino acids. Germline V gene sequence: CDR1 SQVTM, CDR2 ANQGSEA. V gave up 0 bases and J gave up 10 bases, with 13 bases separating them. CDR3 protein: CSVEDTIRVEQFF. As DNA, the CDR3 is TGCAGCGTTGAAGATACAATACGGGTCGAGCAGTTCTTC.

The V gene is TRBV6-6, the J gene TRBJ1-4; D unresolved. This CDR3 has 12 amino acids. Per the germline V gene, CDR1 is MNHNY and CDR2 is SVGAGI (reference sequence). V was clipped by 3 bases and J by 10 bases, with 9 bases between them. CDR3 nucleotide sequence: TGTGCCAGCAGTTATCGGGAAGGAAAACTGTTTTTT. It encodes CASSYREGKLFF.

The V gene is TRBV7-9, the J gene TRBJ2-2, with 7 positions matching TRBD2. The germline V gene encodes CDR1 SEHNR and CDR2 FQNEAQ (reference sequence). CDR3 length: 16 residues. V was clipped by 5 bases and J by 4 bases; unmatched bases: 10. The CDR3 DNA reads TGTGCCAGCAGCCCACTAACTAGCGTCTCCACCGGGGAGCTGTTTTTT. Protein: CASSPLTSVSTGELFF.

This chain uses TRBV6-1 with TRBJ1-4; unclear D gene. CDR3 size: 13 residues. V lost 5 bases, J lost 8 bases, and 12 bases lay in between. Germline V gene data show CDR1 as MNHNS and CDR2 as SASEGT. The DNA of the CDR3 is TGTGCCAGCAGTTCAGGCAGCAAAGAAAAACTGTTTTTT. Protein sequence: CASSSGSKEKLFF.

The chain is built from TRBV7-6 and TRBJ2-7; possibly TRBD2 for D (6 bases). CDR1 SGHVS and CDR2 FNYEAQ come from the germline V gene. The V end was cut by 5 bases, the J end by 6 bases, with 17 bases between. The CDR3 is made up of 14 amino acids. The chain's CDR3 is CASSSSGSSVEQYV. The CDR3 DNA is TGTGCCAGCAGCAGCTCCGGGAGTTCCGTCGAGCAGTACGTC.

The chain uses TRBV7-6 and TRBJ2-5; 10 bases are a match to TRBD1. Germline CDR1 is SGHVS and CDR2 is FNYEAQ. The trim removed 2 bases at V and 4 bases at J, leaving 7 bases unmatched. The CDR3 is made up of 16 amino acids. The CDR3 loop is CASSLFRTGGAETQYF. The CDR3 nucleotides are TGTGCCAGCAGCTTATTTCGGACAGGGGGGGCAGAGACCCAGTACTTC.

The chain employs TRBV5-6 and TRBJ1-2; possibly TRBD1 for D (6 bases). The length of the CDR3 is 13 residues. V dropped 4 bases and J dropped 8 bases, with 15 bases sitting between them. Germline V gives CDR1 SGHDT, CDR2 YYEEEE. The CDR3 nucleotides read TGTGCCAGCAGCCAGGGGCAGTATAGCGGCTACACCTTC. Its protein product is CASSQGQYSGYTF. The entire variable domain, with the rest obtained from reference TRBV5-6 and TRBJ1-2, is as follows: DAGVTQSPTHLIKTRGQQVTLRCSPKSGHDTVSWYQQALGQGPQFIFQYYEEEERQRGNFPDRFSGHQFPNYSSELNVNALLLGDSALYLCASSQGQYSGYTFGSGTRLTVV.

The chain recombines TRBV7-8 with TRBJ2-2; tentative D call: TRBD2 (6 bases). CDR1 is SGHVS and CDR2 is FQNEAQ in the germline V gene. Trimming removed 5 bases from V and 0 bases from J, with 10 bases in between. The CDR3 loop spans 15 amino acids. This CDR3 reads CASSLGTPNTGELFF. The DNA for the CDR3 is TGTGCCAGCAGCCTCGGGACTCCGAACACCGGGGAGCTGTTTTTT.

The chain couples TRBV2 to TRBJ2-3, with 10 bases that match TRBD1. Germline V gene lookup returns CDR1 SNHLY and CDR2 FYNNEI. The CDR3 extends over 12 amino acids. The J segment lost 6 bases and the V segment lost 6 bases, leaving 0 bases of the junction unmatched. This chain's CDR3 is CASRGQGDTQYF. The CDR3 DNA reads as TGTGCCAGCAGGGGACAGGGGGATACGCAGTATTTT.

This clone is a singleton in its sample. V gene TRBV14 combines with J gene TRBJ1-1; D gene unclear. V was cut by 3 bases and J by 3 bases, with 14 bases left in between. The germline V gene encodes CDR1 SGHDN and CDR2 FVKESK. The CDR3 contains 15 residues. The DNA for the CDR3 is TGTGCCAGCAGCCAGAACCCCACAGCATACACTGAAGCTTTCTTT. Amino acids: CASSQNPTAYTEAFF.

A single count supports this clone. V and J are TRBV16 and TRBJ2-5; 8 positions agree with TRBD1. Looked up from germline, CDR1 is KGHSY and CDR2 is FQNENV. Trimming at V came to 4 bases and at J to 1 base, leaving 2 bases not matched to a gene. This CDR3 is 14 amino acids long. In nucleotides, the CDR3 is TGTGCCAGCAGCCTTGGACAGGGCCAAGAGACCCAGTACTTC. Protein: CASSLGQGQETQYF.

Only one count was recorded for this clone. The J gene is TRBJ2-3, the V gene TRBV5-1; 10 nucleotides line up with TRBD2. This CDR3 region has 14 residues. Germline V gene data show CDR1 as SGHRS and CDR2 as YFSETQ. V lost 4 bases to trimming and J lost 8 bases; unmatched junction nucleotides: 7. The CDR3 nucleotides are TGCGCCAGCAGCGAAGCGGGAGGGGAAGGTACGCAGTATTTT. This codes for CASSEAGGEGTQYF.

The chain uses TRBV11-2 and TRBJ2-1; unclear D gene. This CDR3 comprises 17 residues. CDR1 and CDR2 (germline): SGHAT, FQNNGV. Trimming removed 4 bases from V and 0 bases from J, with 16 bases in between. CDR3 sequence: CASSSSTSPSSYNEQFF. Written as DNA, the CDR3 is TGTGCCAGCAGCTCCTCGACTTCTCCCAGCTCCTACAATGAGCAGTTCTTC.

The chain recombines TRBV7-2 with TRBJ2-5; unclear D gene. This CDR3 has 11 amino acids. V lost 3 bases and J 5 bases, leaving 4 bases between the germline ends. Germline-derived CDR1 and CDR2 are SGHTA and FQGNSA. The CDR3, as DNA: TGTGCCAGCAGCTTTAGTGAGACCCAGTACTTC. It specifies CASSFSETQYF.